A single sample is the source of the 23 T cell receptor beta chains below, sequenced in a study of T cell responses to AZD1222 COVID-19 vaccine. Method: immunoSEQ multiplex PCR; TCRdb's copy keeps in-frame clones and lacks some. Of roughly 170,000 clones detected, 75% to 90% appear once; the ten largest clones hold 2.5% to 3%. Sequenced material: peripheral blood, taken on day 0 of AZD1222 vaccination. Source of these receptors: an adult in good health.

The rearrangement links TRBV6-5 to TRBJ2-4; 8 bases line up with TRBD1. Germline CDR1 reads MNHEY; CDR2 reads SVGAGI. The V and J ends lost 2 bases and 8 bases, in that order; junction bases with no gene match: 5. The CDR3 extends over 14 amino acids. CDR3 loop: CASSYQGQADIQYF. The CDR3 DNA follows: TGTGCCAGCAGTTACCAGGGACAGGCGGACATTCAGTACTTC.

This clone appeared once. The genes are TRBV7-2 and TRBJ2-1; 7 bases fit TRBD2. J gave up 4 bases and V 3 bases, and 6 bases lay outside the gene matches. Germline lookup yields CDR1 SGHTA and CDR2 FQGNSA. The CDR3 has 15 amino acids. For the CDR3, the DNA is TGTGCCAGCAGCTTCATCCTAGCGGAATACAATGAGCAGTTCTTC. The encoded protein is CASSFILAEYNEQFF.

In this sample, this clone turned up once. The chain is built from TRBV18 and TRBJ2-5; 8 bases map to TRBD2. Germline CDR1 KGHSH, CDR2 LQKENI. With V trimmed by 2 bases and J by 2 bases, 7 bases remained unmatched. This CDR3 contains 16 residues. CDR3 DNA sequence: TGTGCCAGCTCACCAGTCGGGGGGGCTTCGCAAGAGACCCAGTACTTC. Residues: CASSPVGGASQETQYF.

On this clone: The same CDR3 is also encoded by other DNA sequences in this sample. The rearrangement links TRBV28 to TRBJ1-2; D gene uncertain. This CDR3 region has 12 residues. Germline CDR1 reads MDHEN; CDR2 reads SYDVKM. Deletions cut 2 bases from V and 2 bases from J, with 3 bases between. CDR3 nucleotides: TGTGCCAGCAGTTTAGGGAACTATGGCTACACCTTC. Amino acid sequence: CASSLGNYGYTF.

V gene TRBV3-1 (or the pseudogene TRBV3-2) combines with J gene TRBJ2-1, with TRBD2 identical over 13 bases. V was pared by 4 bases and J by 5 bases, with 2 bases of the junction left unmatched. Germline V gene sequence: CDR1 LGHDT, CDR2 YNNKEL (reference sequence). The CDR3 runs to 15 residues. The DNA for the CDR3 is TGTGCCAGCAGCCCGACTAGCGGGAGGCACAATGAGCAGTTCTTC. Protein product: CASSPTSGRHNEQFF.

The V gene is TRBV18, the J gene TRBJ2-7; no reliable D call. Germline CDR1 is KGHSH and CDR2 is LQKENI. The CDR3 runs to 13 residues. V was cut by 6 bases and J by 4 bases, with 13 bases left in between. CDR3 in amino acids: CASSHHPEYEQYF. The CDR3 DNA sequence: TGTGCCAGCTCCCACCACCCCGAATACGAGCAGTACTTC.

V gene TRBV19 combines with J gene TRBJ1-5; D uncertain. Germline V gene sequence: CDR1 LNHDA, CDR2 SQIVND (reference sequence). The V end lost 5 bases, the J end lost 2 bases, and 4 bases lay between the germline ends. The CDR3 runs to 12 residues. The CDR3 loop reads CASSEGNQPQHF. CDR3 DNA sequence: TGTGCCAGTAGTGAAGGCAATCAGCCCCAGCATTTT.

The genes are TRBV3-1 (or the pseudogene TRBV3-2) and TRBJ1-6, with 8 bases fitting TRBD1. CDR1 is LGHDT and CDR2 is YNNKEL in the germline V gene (reference sequence). This CDR3 contains 15 residues. Trimming removed 4 bases from V and 7 bases from J; junction bases left unmatched: 6. The CDR3 loop is CASSRRTGTNSPLHF. DNA of the CDR3: TGTGCCAGCAGCCGCCGGACAGGGACCAATTCACCCCTCCACTTT.

This chain connects TRBV5-6 to TRBJ1-3; TRBD1 aligns across 9 bases. V dropped 0 bases and J dropped 2; count of bases not matched to a gene: 6. CDR1 SGHDT and CDR2 YYEEEE come from the germline V gene. CDR3 length: 17 amino acids. This chain's CDR3 is CASSLDRWDRAGNTIYF. The CDR3 DNA reads as TGTGCCAGCAGCTTGGACCGGTGGGACAGGGCTGGAAACACCATATATTTT.

The V gene is TRBV27, the J gene TRBJ2-7; D is unresolved. Trimming pared 5 bases from V and 3 bases from J, leaving 11 bases between. The CDR3 totals 13 residues. Germline CDR1 is MNHEY and CDR2 is SMNVEV (reference sequence). The CDR3 loop reads CASSLRTSYEQYF. The CDR3 nucleotides read TGTGCCAGCAGTCTACGGACCAGCTACGAGCAGTACTTC.

The chain employs TRBV10-3 and TRBJ2-7; D might be TRBD1 (5 bases). The germline gives CDR1 ENHRY, CDR2 SYGVKD. Trimming cost V 8 bases and J 0 bases, with 8 bases left between them. The CDR3 spans 12 residues. In DNA, the CDR3 is TGTGCCATCTCCAGGGTCTCCTACGAGCAGTACTTC. It encodes CAISRVSYEQYF.

The chain links TRBV19 to TRBJ2-7; D gene ambiguous. The germline CDR1 and CDR2 sequences are LNHDA and SQIVND (reference sequence). V lost 0 bases, J lost 2 bases, and 11 bases lay in between. This CDR3 contains 15 residues. The CDR3 spells CASSIDHADTYEQYF. The DNA for the CDR3 is TGTGCCAGTAGTATAGATCACGCGGATACCTACGAGCAGTACTTC.

This chain links TRBV28 with TRBJ1-4; tentatively, D is TRBD1 (5 bases). Trimming cost V 3 bases and J 8 bases, with 10 bases left between them. Germline lookup yields CDR1 MDHEN and CDR2 SYDVKM. This CDR3 has 13 residues. The CDR3: CASSLGPEEKLFF. The CDR3 DNA follows: TGTGCCAGCAGTTTGGGGCCTGAGGAAAAACTGTTTTTT.

The rearrangement uses TRBV7-2 and TRBJ2-3; D could derive from TRBD1 or TRBD2 (5 bases each). CDR1 and CDR2 (germline): SGHTA, FQGNSA. The CDR3 spans 13 residues. The germline V and J ends were trimmed by 6 bases and 7 bases, with 14 bases remaining between them. CDR3 sequence: CASRAPGAYTQYF. The CDR3 coding sequence is TGTGCCAGCAGAGCCCCCGGGGCTTATACGCAGTATTTT.

This chain joins TRBV5-4 and TRBJ2-2; 8 bases agree with TRBD1. The V and J ends lost 1 base and 0 bases, in that order; junction bases with no gene match: 2. In germline, CDR1 is SGHNT, CDR2 YYREEE (reference sequence). The CDR3 runs 16 residues. CDR3 nucleotides: TGTGCCAGCAGCTTGAGGACAGGGACGAACACCGGGGAGCTGTTTTTT. It translates to CASSLRTGTNTGELFF.

V gene TRBV28 combines with J gene TRBJ2-1; D call uncertain. Trimming removed 6 bases at V and 8 bases at J, with 14 bases between. Per the germline V gene, CDR1 is MDHEN and CDR2 is SYDVKM. This CDR3 comprises 13 residues. CDR3 sequence (DNA): TGTGCCAGCAGCCGAATTAGAAGGGATGAGCAGTTCTTC. This gives the protein CASSRIRRDEQFF.

V gene TRBV4-2 combines with J gene TRBJ1-2; TRBD1 is a possible D gene (6 bases). Germline V gene sequence: CDR1 LGHNA, CDR2 YNFKEQ. Trimming took 4 bases from V and 5 from J, leaving 14 bases between them. The CDR3 covers 14 residues. DNA for the CDR3: TGTGCCAGCAGCCGTATAGACAGGTCATATGGCTACACCTTC. The encoded protein is CASSRIDRSYGYTF.

V and J are TRBV24-1 and TRBJ2-1, with TRBD2 matching 8 bases. There are 15 residues in the CDR3. J lost 4 bases, V lost 2 bases, and 3 bases had no gene match. The germline V gene has CDR1 KGHDR and CDR2 SFDVKD. This CDR3 is CATSDSLAGYNEQFF. The DNA of the CDR3 is TGTGCCACCAGTGATTCCCTAGCGGGTTACAATGAGCAGTTCTTC.

This clone was recorded once. This chain connects TRBV7-2 to TRBJ2-7; 9 bases align to TRBD1. The germline CDR1 and CDR2 sequences are SGHTA and FQGNSA. The CDR3 length is 14 residues. J was trimmed by 6 bases and V by 5 bases; bases with no gene match: 8. The CDR3 nucleotides read TGTGCCAGCAGCCAGCGGACAGGGGTCGGCGAGCAGTACTTC. Protein: CASSQRTGVGEQYF.

The CDR3 DNA is TGTGCCAGCAGTTTAGTGGATCAGCCCCAGCATTTT. Translated, it gives CASSLVDQPQHF. The gene calls are TRBV12-3 or TRBV12-4 and TRBJ1-5; no reliable D call. V was trimmed by 1 base and J by 5 bases, leaving 3 bases between them. The CDR3 covers 12 residues.

This clone was picked up one time. This chain connects TRBV5-1 to TRBJ2-7, with TRBD2 identical over 8 bases. The CDR3 has 16 residues. The germline V gene encodes CDR1 SGHRS and CDR2 YFSETQ. J lost 4 bases, V lost 4 bases, and 13 bases had no gene match. The CDR3 DNA follows: TGCGCCAGCAGCCCCTGGGTAGCGGGGACTATGTACGAGCAGTACTTC. It specifies CASSPWVAGTMYEQYF. The complete variable domain, with remaining parts taken from reference TRBV5-1 and TRBJ2-7, reads KAGVTQTPRYLIKTRGQQVTLSCSPISGHRSVSWYQQTPGQGLQFLFEYFSETQRNKGNFPGRFSGRQFSNSRSEMNVSTLELGDSALYLCASSPWVAGTMYEQYFGPGTRLTVT.

A note on this clone: Additional DNA sequences in this sample encode the identical CDR3. This chain links TRBV30 with TRBJ2-7; 8 nucleotides agree with TRBD2. J lost 4 bases, V lost 4 bases, and 0 bases had no gene match. The CDR3 spans 11 residues. Per the germline V gene, CDR1 is GTSNPN and CDR2 is SVGIG (reference sequence). For the CDR3, the DNA is TGTGCCTGGACTAGCGGGTACGAGCAGTACTTC. Amino acids: CAWTSGYEQYF.

The J gene is TRBJ1-6, the V gene TRBV6-5; TRBD1 matches 8 bases. After removal of 2 bases from V and 15 bases from J, the junction contained 9 bases not matched to a gene. CDR3 length: 14 residues. From germline, CDR1 is MNHEY and CDR2 SVGAGI. CDR3 nucleotide sequence: TGTGCCAGCAGTTACCGGGACAGGCTCTCTGACCTCCACTTT. Protein sequence: CASSYRDRLSDLHF.